This entry concerns a single TCR beta chain. This CDR3 has 16 residues. With 0 bases removed from V and 1 base from J, the gap between germline ends came to 13 bases. The germline gives CDR1 SGHNT, CDR2 YYREEE (reference sequence). This sample is drawn from a study of blood T cell repertoires in COVID-19. Study-level information: Material from acute and convalescent COVID-19 was sourced from the United States, Italy and Spain. T cells, B-cell-depleted T cells, or PBMCs provided the cDNA or gDNA that served as material.

Original processing methods: Amplification from reference gene primers served as the basis for estimated nucleated cell counts. Clones were sequenced by immunoSEQ multiplex PCR, and TCRdb holds only the in-frame ones, with some missing. V and J calls and clone size follow that table, whereas D and trimming were derived from the DNA. The sample carries around 120,000 clones, more than 60% recorded once. The sequence was obtained from a man between 65 and 85 years old with acute or convalescent COVID-19. Sequenced input: peripheral blood. The chain uses TRBV5-4 and TRBJ2-5; no reliable D call. The CDR3 loop reads CASSLDPVPFQETQYF. The CDR3 nucleotides are TGTGCCAGCAGCTTGGATCCAGTCCCCTTCCAAGAGACCCAGTACTTC.